Below are 22 T cell receptor beta chains sequenced from a single sample in a study of HIV-infected patients and healthy controls (TCRdb year 2014). After antiretroviral therapy began, follow-up blood was collected from HIV-infected patients roughly three months, about 14 weeks, later. Whole blood was used without cell fractionation, so the repertoire reflected all unsorted peripheral T cells. Receptors were amplified or captured by 5' RACE. Sequencing relied on an Illumina MiSeq. Using SuperScript III with primers targeting the alpha and beta constant regions, 500 ng of RNA was reverse transcribed. Separate alpha and beta chain libraries were generated by chain-specific third strand synthesis with multiplexing indices. TCRdb passed the public sequencing reads through fastp at Q25 and MiXCR, retaining productive beta sequences. A single entry per CDR3 protein holds the most common genes and DNA from its merged rows. Within this sample are about 8,600 distinct CDR3 sequences, with over 7.5% of them counted one time only. Of the sample, about 10% falls within the top ten clones.

The specimen was blood, collected during antiretroviral therapy. Receptor source: an adult with HIV infection.

The gene calls are TRBV25-1 and TRBJ2-5, with D perhaps TRBD1 or TRBD2 (6 bases each). The CDR3 totals 17 residues. Trimming stripped 7 bases from V and 5 bases from J, with 26 bases between. Germline CDR1 reads MGHDK; CDR2 reads SYGVNS. The CDR3 DNA sequence: TGTGCCAGCACAAGAGGGGGGCAGGGTTCATTGCAGGAGACCCAGTACTTC. It specifies CASTRGGQGSLQETQYF. Supplemented by reference TRBV25-1 and TRBJ2-5, the full variable domain reads EADIYQTPRYLVIGTGKKITLECSQTMGHDKMYWYQQDPGMELHLIHYSYGVNSTEKGDLSSESTVSRIRTEHFPLTLESARPSHTSQYLCASTRGGQGSLQETQYFGPGTRLLVL.

This chain uses TRBV28 with TRBJ2-3; D ambiguous. Germline CDR1 reads MDHEN; CDR2 reads SYDVKM. Between the trimmed V and J ends, which lost 6 bases and 2 bases, there was a span of 12 bases. The CDR3 runs to 14 residues. The CDR3 region has the DNA TGTGCCAGCAGGCCCTTACGGTTCACAGATACGCAGTATTTT. This sequence encodes CASRPLRFTDTQYF.

This clonotype was found many times. The V call is TRBV5-1, the J call TRBJ2-7; 7 bases align to TRBD1. The CDR3 has 14 amino acids. CDR1 is SGHRS, CDR2 YFSETQ, per germline. V lost 4 bases, J lost 5 bases, and 9 bases stayed unmatched. CDR3 residues: CASSLRQGSDEQYF. CDR3 nucleotides: TGCGCCAGCAGCCTGAGACAGGGCTCTGACGAGCAGTACTTC.

The table lists this clonotype with a few counts. The chain couples TRBV7-3 to TRBJ2-2; D is unclear. The CDR3 contains 14 residues. With 6 bases removed from V and 7 bases from J, the gap between germline ends came to 15 bases. Germline assignment: CDR1 SGHTA and CDR2 FQGTGA. CDR3 sequence (DNA): TGTGCCAGCAGTTCCCACAAGGGTGGCGGGGAGCTGTTTTTT. It specifies CASSSHKGGGELFF.

This clonotype is labeled medium-sized. The chain carries TRBV21-1 and TRBJ1-1; the table's D call TRBD1 went unverified against the DNA. TRBV21-1 is annotated as a pseudogene. The CDR3 spans 11 residues. The CDR3 DNA follows: TGTGCCAGCAGCACCGGGACAGAAGCTTTCTTT. Residues: CASSTGTEAFF.

This clonotype is termed medium-sized. This chain uses TRBV20-1 with TRBJ2-7; 7 bases align to TRBD2. This CDR3 is built from 15 residues. Germline assignment: CDR1 DFQATT and CDR2 SNEGSKA (reference sequence). Trimming at V came to 0 bases and at J to 2 bases, leaving 7 bases not matched to a gene. The CDR3: CSARDLGEGAYEQYF. In DNA form, the CDR3 reads TGCAGTGCTAGAGATCTGGGGGAGGGCGCCTACGAGCAGTACTTC.

V gene TRBV20-1 combines with J gene TRBJ2-3, with 7 bases identical to TRBD1. The CDR3 is 13 amino acids. V shed 6 bases, J shed 2 bases, and the junction held 5 bases outside the gene matches. Germline V CDR1 and CDR2: DFQATT, SNEGSKA (reference sequence). The CDR3 protein is CSARDSNTDTQYF. CDR3 sequence (DNA): TGCAGTGCACGGGACAGCAACACAGATACGCAGTATTTT.

This clonotype occurred many times. The J gene is TRBJ2-7, the V gene TRBV19; 7 bases agree with TRBD1. There are 13 residues in the CDR3. The V gene end was trimmed by 7 bases and the J gene end by 3 bases; junction bases not matched to a gene: 6. The germline V gene has CDR1 LNHDA and CDR2 SQIVND (reference sequence). The CDR3, as DNA: TGTGCCAGTAAACAGGGGAAGGACTACGAGCAGTACTTC. Encoded protein: CASKQGKDYEQYF.

This clonotype was observed many times. In nucleotides, the CDR3 is TGTGCCAGCAGCCGAAGGACAGGGTTGAACACTGAAGCTTTCTTT. Its translation is CASSRRTGLNTEAFF. The chain recombines TRBV14 with TRBJ1-1; TRBD1 matches 8 bases. V was clipped by 4 bases and J by 0 bases; unmatched bases: 4. CDR1 is SGHDN and CDR2 is FVKESK in the germline V gene. This CDR3 has 15 residues.

This clonotype counts as medium-sized. The chain combines TRBV29-1 with TRBJ2-5; a weak D match, TRBD1 (6 bases). V lost 7 bases and J 4 bases, leaving 22 bases between the germline ends. CDR1 and CDR2 (germline): SQVTM, ANQGSEA. The CDR3 is 15 amino acids. CDR3 DNA sequence: TGCAGCGCCTATCACCCCCGTGGGGGCGGAGAGACCCAGTACTTC. Amino acids: CSAYHPRGGGETQYF. Drawing the rest from reference TRBV29-1 and TRBJ2-5, the complete variable domain is SAVISQKPSRDICQRGTSLTIQCQVDSQVTMMFWYRQQPGQSLTLIATANQGSEATYESGFVIDKFPISRPNLTFSTLTVSNMSPEDSSIYLCSAYHPRGGGETQYFGPGTRLLVL.

This clonotype appeared a few times. The rearrangement links TRBV20-1 to TRBJ2-7; D is undetermined. Per the germline V gene, CDR1 is DFQATT and CDR2 is SNEGSKA (reference sequence). V lost 8 bases and J 5 bases, leaving 19 bases between the germline ends. The CDR3 is 13 residues long. The CDR3 region is CSYQASPKDEQYF. The CDR3 coding sequence is TGCAGTTATCAAGCGTCCCCAAAGGACGAGCAGTACTTC.

Ten or more counts support this clonotype. The V call is TRBV15, the J call TRBJ2-1, with 7 nucleotides matching TRBD2. V dropped 4 bases and J dropped 7; count of bases not matched to a gene: 7. The germline V gene has CDR1 LNHNV and CDR2 YYDKDF (reference sequence). The CDR3 is 14 residues long. The CDR3 loop reads CATSTGREYNEQFF. The CDR3 DNA follows: TGTGCCACCAGCACGGGGCGGGAGTATAATGAGCAGTTCTTC. Full variable domain (missing parts from reference TRBV15 and TRBJ2-1): DAMVIQNPRYQVTQFGKPVTLSCSQTLNHNVMYWYQQKSSQAPKLLFHYYDKDFNNEADTPDNFQSRRPNTSFCFLDIRSPGLGDTAMYLCATSTGREYNEQFFGPGTRLTVL.

Ten or more counts support this clonotype. The genes are TRBV20-1 and TRBJ2-1; 12 bases map to TRBD2. This CDR3 contains 15 residues. The junction had 7 bases not matched to a gene; V was cut back by 2 bases and J by 8 bases. The germline CDR1 and CDR2 sequences are DFQATT and SNEGSKA (reference sequence). Here the CDR3 reads CSARQTSGSVDEQFF. DNA of the CDR3: TGCAGTGCTAGACAGACTAGCGGGAGTGTGGATGAGCAGTTCTTC.

This clonotype was counted many times. The chain has TRBV4-1 and TRBJ2-5, with D possibly TRBD1 on 5 matching bases. From germline, CDR1 is MGHRA and CDR2 YSYEKL. Between the trimmed V and J ends, which lost 1 base and 6 bases, there was a span of 12 bases. The CDR3 covers 14 residues. The CDR3 here is CASSQALQGQTQYF. In nucleotides, the CDR3 is TGCGCCAGCAGCCAAGCTCTCCAGGGCCAGACCCAGTACTTC.

This clonotype was recorded at least ten times. The genes are TRBV7-6 and TRBJ1-4; no definite D call. The germline CDR1 and CDR2 sequences are SGHVS and FNYEAQ. This CDR3 has 16 residues. V lost 5 bases to trimming and J lost 8 bases, with 21 bases between them. CDR3 coding DNA: TGTGCCAGCAGCCCCCGTCATGGTCTCCGTGAGGAAAAACTGTTTTTT. Protein: CASSPRHGLREEKLFF. The full variable domain, rest sourced from reference TRBV7-6 and TRBJ1-4, is GAGVSQSPRYKVTKRGQDVALRCDPISGHVSLYWYRQALGQGPEFLTYFNYEAQQDKSGLPNDRFSAERPEGSISTLTIQRTEQRDSAMYRCASSPRHGLREEKLFFGSGTQLSVL.

This clonotype has a count of ten or more. This rearrangement joins TRBV7-9 to TRBJ2-3; D is unresolved. The CDR3 totals 12 residues. V shed 1 base and J shed 7 bases, with 6 bases lying between them. The germline gives CDR1 SEHNR, CDR2 FQNEAQ (reference sequence). CDR3 in DNA: TGTGCCAGCAGCTTAGGATTAAATACGCAGTATTTT. It is translated as CASSLGLNTQYF. Filled out from reference TRBV7-9 and TRBJ2-3, the complete variable domain reads DTGVSQNPRHKITKRGQNVTFRCDPISEHNRLYWYRQTLGQGPEFLTYFQNEAQLEKSRLLSDRFSAERPKGSFSTLEIQRTEQGDSAMYLCASSLGLNTQYFGPGTRLTVL.

This clonotype is classed as medium-sized. The chain is built from TRBV7-3 and TRBJ1-1; TRBD1 aligns across 9 bases. The CDR3 spans 15 residues. CDR1 and CDR2 (germline): SGHTA, FQGTGA. V trimming: 5 bases; J trimming: 8 bases; junction bases outside the gene matches: 12. The CDR3 bases are TGTGCCAGCAGCCCCGGGACAGGGTTAAGTACAGAAGCTTTCTTT. It encodes CASSPGTGLSTEAFF. Variable domain in full (rest from reference TRBV7-3 and TRBJ1-1): GAGVSQTPSNKVTEKGKYVELRCDPISGHTALYWYRQSLGQGPEFLIYFQGTGAADDSGLPNDRFFAVRPEGSVSTLKIQRTERGDSAVYLCASSPGTGLSTEAFFGQGTRLTVV.

CDR3 loop: CASSFSPQETQYF. CDR3 DNA sequence: TGTGCCAGCAGCTTTAGCCCACAGGAGACCCAGTACTTC. The gene calls are TRBV7-3 and TRBJ2-5; the D is unclear. V lost 3 bases and J 5 bases, leaving 10 bases between the germline ends. Germline V lookup: CDR1 SGHTA, CDR2 FQGTGA. This CDR3 comprises 13 residues.

This clonotype has just one count. The rearrangement joins TRBV19 to TRBJ2-1, with D perhaps TRBD2 (5 bases). Looked up from germline, CDR1 is LNHDA and CDR2 is SQIVND (reference sequence). The CDR3 is 15 amino acids. The V and J ends lost 3 bases and 5 bases respectively, with 14 bases between them. The CDR3 sequence is CASSMRALGDNEQFF. The CDR3 coding sequence is TGTGCCAGTAGTATGCGGGCCTTAGGTGACAATGAGCAGTTCTTC.

There are many counts of this clonotype. The V gene is TRBV28, the J gene TRBJ2-6; tentatively, D is TRBD1 or TRBD2 (5 bases each). This CDR3 spans 14 amino acids. The V end lost 8 bases, the J end lost 2 bases, and 10 bases lay between the germline ends. Germline assignment: CDR1 MDHEN and CDR2 SYDVKM. The CDR3 DNA reads as TGTGCCAGCGGGACCAGCGCTGGGGCCAACGTCCTGACTTTC. This translates into CASGTSAGANVLTF.

This clonotype was picked up many times. The chain links TRBV20-1 to TRBJ2-5; D may correspond to TRBD1 or TRBD2 (5 bases each). V lost 5 bases to trimming and J lost 2 bases, with 18 bases between them. Germline V lookup: CDR1 DFQATT, CDR2 SNEGSKA (reference sequence). There are 15 residues in the CDR3. The CDR3 reads CSAARDGDQQETQYF. In DNA, the CDR3 is TGCAGTGCTGCCCGCGACGGGGACCAGCAAGAGACCCAGTACTTC.

This clonotype was detected many times. The chain carries TRBV7-2 and TRBJ2-3, with TRBD2 matching 9 bases. After removal of 1 base from V and 1 base from J, the junction contained 6 bases not matched to a gene. The CDR3 runs to 17 residues. CDR1 SGHTA and CDR2 FQGNSA come from the germline V gene. This CDR3 reads CASSLGAGGPRTDTQYF. The CDR3 DNA is TGTGCCAGCAGCTTAGGTGCGGGGGGGCCGCGCACAGATACGCAGTATTTT.